The 4 T cell receptor beta chains reported below all come from one sample, sequenced in a study of T cells in Graves' hyperthyroidism and ophthalmopathy. RNA transcripts were the template for amplifying TCR beta CDR3 regions. Carried out on the TCR CDR3, a first-round RT-PCR used the HTBI primer set. From the multiplex PCR reads, TCRdb called clonotypes with MiXCR, one entry per CDR3 protein. This sample has 500,000 to 600,000 distinct CDR3 sequences, with 35% to 55% found just once. The sample taken for sequencing was peripheral blood or thyroid tissue (not recorded which). These receptors were collected from a woman between 18 and 29 years old with Graves' hyperthyroidism.

This chain joins TRBV20-1 and TRBJ1-1, with a possible D match to TRBD1 (5 bases). This CDR3 is built from 13 residues. Germline loops: CDR1 DFQATT, CDR2 SNEGSKA (reference sequence). Between the trimmed V and J ends, which lost 3 bases and 4 bases, there was a span of 12 bases. Written as DNA, the CDR3 is TGCAGTGCTAGTCGGGGGTTAGGCACTGAAGCTTTCTTT. It encodes CSASRGLGTEAFF.

This clonotype showed up many times. This sequence joins TRBV20-1 and TRBJ1-2; maybe TRBD1 (6 bases). In germline, CDR1 is DFQATT, CDR2 SNEGSKA (reference sequence). Trimming took off 5 bases at V and 1 base at J, with 14 bases between the two ends. The CDR3 has 14 residues. The CDR3 DNA sequence: TGCAGTGCTTACGTGGGACAACTTAACTATGGCTACACCTTC. This codes for CSAYVGQLNYGYTF.

This clonotype showed up many times. The rearrangement joins TRBV4-1 to TRBJ1-5; D remains unclear. V was clipped by 0 bases and J by 5 bases, with 5 bases between them. This CDR3 contains 13 residues. Germline-derived CDR1 and CDR2 are MGHRA and YSYEKL. In nucleotides, the CDR3 is TGCGCCAGCAGCCAAGACAGGTATCAGCCCCAGCATTTT. Translation gives CASSQDRYQPQHF.

This chain uses TRBV20-1 with TRBJ2-2; D call uncertain. The ends were cut back, 6 bases at V and 1 base at J, with 18 bases in the middle. Looked up from germline, CDR1 is DFQATT and CDR2 is SNEGSKA (reference sequence). The CDR3 runs 16 residues. CDR3 in DNA: TGCAGTGCCAGCAGACCTCAGGCACAGAACACCGGGGAGCTGTTTTTT. This sequence encodes CSASRPQAQNTGELFF.